The T cell receptor beta chain described here comes from a study of T cell repertoires in cytomegalovirus infection. The wider study: Evidence of both CMV infection and a matching HLA type came from public TCR beta signatures. Study-wide results and limits: HLA-C-restricted CMV-specific TCR beta clonotypes were dominant in the ex vivo response. Summed public TCR beta family frequency identified CMV carriers bearing the relevant HLA.

The V end was cut by 6 bases, the J end by 3 bases, with 16 bases between. CDR1 and CDR2 (germline): MGHDK, SYGVNS. The CDR3 consists of 15 residues. This clonotype was counted between two and nine times. As yet, its antigen is unknown. One entry per CDR3 protein results from TCRdb running MiXCR on the reads. The table shows fewer than 850,000 distinct CDR3 sequences, with almost 30% occurring only once. The TCR was taken from a human donor in good health (CMV status not recorded). Some clones in this sample may be carry-over from other donors' samples. The chain has TRBV25-1 and TRBJ2-3; TRBD1 is a possible D gene (6 bases). The source was cultured CD8+ T cells from PBMCs, collected from culture after CMV antigen stimulation. The CDR3 here is CASRTGEVWTDTQYF. The CDR3 bases are TGTGCCAGCAGGACAGGAGAGGTGTGGACAGATACGCAGTATTTT.